The 16 T cell receptor beta chains in this list originate from one sample, sequenced in a study of T cell responses to AZD1222 COVID-19 vaccine. Data came from immunoSEQ multiplex PCR; TCRdb stores just in-frame clones and leaves some out. Of fewer than 100,000 clones listed, 70% to 90% were seen once; the top ten hold about an eighth. Sequenced material: peripheral blood, taken on day 0 of AZD1222 vaccination. These receptor sequences come from an adult in good health.

This rearrangement joins TRBV28 to TRBJ1-1; tentatively, D is TRBD1 (6 bases). The V end lost 4 bases, the J end lost 5 bases, and 17 bases lay between the germline ends. CDR1 is MDHEN and CDR2 is SYDVKM in the germline V gene. This CDR3 is built from 15 residues. CDR3 amino acids: CASSSPAGGETEAFF. The CDR3 region has the DNA TGTGCCAGCAGTTCCCCGGCGGGGGGCGAGACTGAAGCTTTCTTT.

The CDR3 loop reads CASSLARGAQETQYF. Written as DNA, the CDR3 is TGTGCCAGCAGCTTAGCGCGGGGGGCACAAGAGACCCAGTACTTC. The rearrangement links TRBV7-6 to TRBJ2-5; 8 nucleotides match TRBD2. V trimming: 0 bases; J trimming: 2 bases; junction bases outside the gene matches: 2. The CDR3 spans 15 residues. Germline-derived CDR1 and CDR2 are SGHVS and FNYEAQ.

The chain carries TRBV10-1 and TRBJ2-7, with D possibly TRBD1 on 5 matching bases. V lost 3 bases and J 0 bases, leaving 21 bases between the germline ends. The germline V gene encodes CDR1 WNHNN and CDR2 SYGVQD (reference sequence). The CDR3 runs to 18 residues. CDR3 bases: TGCGCCAGCAGTGACCCCCAACCCAGACAGCGAAGCTCCTACGAGCAGTACTTC. Translation gives CASSDPQPRQRSSYEQYF.

This clone was detected once. The chain has TRBV7-9 and TRBJ1-5; D is unclear. V dropped 1 base and J dropped 3 bases, with 1 base sitting between them. This CDR3 has 12 amino acids. Per germline, CDR1 SEHNR and CDR2 FQNEAQ (reference sequence). The CDR3 region has the DNA TGTGCCAGCAGCTTAGTCAATCAGCCCCAGCATTTT. This gives the protein CASSLVNQPQHF.

The rearrangement joins TRBV7-2 to TRBJ2-7, with unresolved D. Per germline, CDR1 SGHTA and CDR2 FQGNSA. The germline V and J ends were trimmed by 3 bases and 6 bases, with 9 bases remaining between them. There are 12 residues in the CDR3. CDR3 sequence (DNA): TGTGCCAGCAGCTTTCCCCCCTCCGAGCAGTACTTC. It is translated as CASSFPPSEQYF.

The chain couples TRBV4-3 to TRBJ2-3; 10 positions agree with TRBD2. CDR1 is LGHNA and CDR2 is YSLEER in the germline V gene. The CDR3 totals 17 residues. After removal of 1 base from V and 1 base from J, the junction contained 5 bases not matched to a gene. This chain's CDR3 is CASSQALAGARTDTQYF. CDR3 bases: TGCGCCAGCAGCCAAGCCCTAGCGGGGGCCCGCACAGATACGCAGTATTTT.

J is TRBJ1-5 and V is TRBV5-3, with TRBD1 identical over 7 bases. TRBV5-3 is an ORF for which the function is uncertain. V dropped 2 bases and J dropped 5; count of bases not matched to a gene: 10. CDR3 size: 16 residues. DNA for the CDR3: TGTGCCAGAAGCTTACGGACAGGAAAGCGGGATCAGCCCCAGCATTTT. Residues: CARSLRTGKRDQPQHF.

The chain recombines TRBV7-9 with TRBJ2-4; D unclear. The length of the CDR3 is 14 residues. The germline V gene encodes CDR1 SEHNR and CDR2 FQNEAQ (reference sequence). V dropped 3 bases and J dropped 1 base, with 7 bases sitting between them. As DNA, the CDR3 is TGTGCCAGCAGCTTCCCCGGGGCCAAAAACATTCAGTACTTC. It yields the protein CASSFPGAKNIQYF.

The chain combines TRBV6-1 with TRBJ2-3, with D hard to call. V was trimmed by 1 base and J by 6 bases, leaving 5 bases between them. Germline loops: CDR1 MNHNS, CDR2 SASEGT. This CDR3 is 12 amino acids long. CDR3 sequence: CASSEVRDTQYF. CDR3 bases: TGTGCCAGCAGTGAAGTAAGGGATACGCAGTATTTT.

The genes are TRBV19 and TRBJ2-7, with 8 bases fitting TRBD1. The CDR3 is 17 amino acids. Germline assignment: CDR1 LNHDA and CDR2 SQIVND (reference sequence). Trimming took 5 bases from V and 2 from J; bases not matched to a gene: 14. CDR3 DNA sequence: TGTGCCAGTAGTCCCAAGAGCCAGGGGGCGCGGGCCTACGAGCAGTACTTC. Protein product: CASSPKSQGARAYEQYF.

The chain joins TRBV7-6 to TRBJ2-3, with 8 positions matching TRBD2. CDR1 and CDR2 from the germline V gene are SGHVS and FNYEAQ. Germline trimming cut 1 base from V and 0 bases from J; bases unmatched to any gene: 0. This CDR3 is built from 15 residues. Here the CDR3 reads CASSLGLASTDTQYF. DNA for the CDR3: TGTGCCAGCAGCTTAGGACTAGCGAGCACAGATACGCAGTATTTT.

V is TRBV2 and J is TRBJ1-3, with TRBD1 matching over 7 bases. Trimming cost V 6 bases and J 0 bases; bases outside gene matches: 14. CDR3 size: 18 residues. Germline lookup yields CDR1 SNHLY and CDR2 FYNNEI. CDR3 sequence reads: CASRGGEGAVISGNTIYF. CDR3 nucleotide sequence: TGTGCCAGCAGGGGAGGGGAGGGGGCCGTCATCTCTGGAAACACCATATATTTT.

The rearrangement uses TRBV12-3 or TRBV12-4 and TRBJ1-4; D gene ambiguous. CDR3 length: 12 amino acids. Trimming left V 8 bases short and J 8 bases short, with 12 bases between. This CDR3 is CASGPRREKLFF. In nucleotides, the CDR3 is TGTGCCAGCGGGCCCCGGCGAGAAAAACTGTTTTTT.

The chain recombines TRBV28 with TRBJ2-7; no firm D call. This CDR3 region has 15 residues. V lost 2 bases, J lost 1 base, and 12 bases lay in between. The germline V gene encodes CDR1 MDHEN and CDR2 SYDVKM. The CDR3 loop is CASSLGTLGSYEQYF. CDR3 bases: TGTGCCAGCAGTTTAGGCACGCTAGGGTCCTACGAGCAGTACTTC.

The J gene is TRBJ1-1, the V gene TRBV11-2; D not resolved. The CDR3 consists of 13 residues. The V end lost 2 bases, the J end lost 5 bases, and 9 bases lay between the germline ends. Germline assignment: CDR1 SGHAT and CDR2 FQNNGV. The CDR3 nucleotides are TGTGCCAGCAGCTTATCTACTGCAACTGAAGCTTTCTTT. Translating gives CASSLSTATEAFF.

The chain recombines TRBV7-3 with TRBJ2-1; no reliable D call. The V gene lost 5 bases and the J gene lost 10 bases, with 9 bases spanning the gap. Looked up from germline, CDR1 is SGHTA and CDR2 is FQGTGA. This CDR3 has 11 residues. The CDR3 bases are TGTGCCAGCAGCCCCGGTTTCGAGCAGTTCTTC. It yields the protein CASSPGFEQFF. The full variable domain, in which reference TRBV7-3 and TRBJ2-1 provide the parts outside the CDR3, is GAGVSQTPSNKVTEKGKYVELRCDPISGHTALYWYRQSLGQGPEFLIYFQGTGAADDSGLPNDRFFAVRPEGSVSTLKIQRTERGDSAVYLCASSPGFEQFFGPGTRLTVL.